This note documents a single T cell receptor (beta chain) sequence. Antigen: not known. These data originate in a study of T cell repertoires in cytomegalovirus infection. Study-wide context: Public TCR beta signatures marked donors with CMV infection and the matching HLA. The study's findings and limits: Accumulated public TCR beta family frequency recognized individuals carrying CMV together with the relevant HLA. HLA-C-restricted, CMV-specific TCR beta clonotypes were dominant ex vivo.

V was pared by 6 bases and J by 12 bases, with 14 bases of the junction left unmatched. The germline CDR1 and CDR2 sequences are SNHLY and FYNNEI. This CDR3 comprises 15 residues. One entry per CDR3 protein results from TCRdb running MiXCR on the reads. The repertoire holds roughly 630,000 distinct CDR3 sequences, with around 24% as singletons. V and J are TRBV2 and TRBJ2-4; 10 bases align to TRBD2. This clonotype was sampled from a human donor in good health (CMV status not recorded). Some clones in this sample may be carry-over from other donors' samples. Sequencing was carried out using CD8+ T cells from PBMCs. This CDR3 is CASSALLLAGDTQYF. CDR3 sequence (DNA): TGTGCCAGCAGCGCCCTCCTTCTAGCGGGGGACACTCAGTACTTC.